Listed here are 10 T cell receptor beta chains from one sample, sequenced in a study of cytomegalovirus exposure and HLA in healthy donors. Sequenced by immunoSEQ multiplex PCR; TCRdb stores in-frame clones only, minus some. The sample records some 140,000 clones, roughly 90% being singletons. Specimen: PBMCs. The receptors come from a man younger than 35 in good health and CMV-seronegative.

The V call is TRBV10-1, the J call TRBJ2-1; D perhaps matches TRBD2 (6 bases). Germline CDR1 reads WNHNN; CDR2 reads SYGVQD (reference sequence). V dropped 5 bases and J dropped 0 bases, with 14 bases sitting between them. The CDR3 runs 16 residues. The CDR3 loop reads CASSLYRGSSYNEQFF. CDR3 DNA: TGCGCCAGCAGTCTTTACCGGGGGAGCTCCTACAATGAGCAGTTCTTC.

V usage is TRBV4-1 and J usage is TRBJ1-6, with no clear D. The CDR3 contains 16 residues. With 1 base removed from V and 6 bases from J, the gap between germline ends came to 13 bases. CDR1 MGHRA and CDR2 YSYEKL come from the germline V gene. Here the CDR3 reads CASSQGLASRNSPLHF. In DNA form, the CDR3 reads TGCGCCAGCAGCCAAGGGCTAGCTAGTCGTAATTCACCCCTCCACTTT.

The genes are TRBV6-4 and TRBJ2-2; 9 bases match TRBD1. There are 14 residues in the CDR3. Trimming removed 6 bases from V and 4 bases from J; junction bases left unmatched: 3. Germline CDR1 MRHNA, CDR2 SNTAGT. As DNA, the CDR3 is TGTGCCAGCAGCCGACAGGGGGGCACCGGGGAGCTGTTTTTT. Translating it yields CASSRQGGTGELFF.

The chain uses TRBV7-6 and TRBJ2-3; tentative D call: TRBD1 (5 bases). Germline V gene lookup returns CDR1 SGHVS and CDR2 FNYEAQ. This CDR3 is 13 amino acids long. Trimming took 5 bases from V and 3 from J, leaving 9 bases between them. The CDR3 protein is CASSTRVTDTQYF. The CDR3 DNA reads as TGTGCCAGCAGCACCAGGGTTACAGATACGCAGTATTTT.

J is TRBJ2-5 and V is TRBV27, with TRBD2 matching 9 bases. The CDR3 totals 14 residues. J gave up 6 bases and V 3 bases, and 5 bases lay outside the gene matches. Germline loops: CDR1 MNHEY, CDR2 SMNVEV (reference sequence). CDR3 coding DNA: TGTGCCAGCAGTTTGGCGGGGGGGCCGCAGACCCAGTACTTC. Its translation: CASSLAGGPQTQYF.

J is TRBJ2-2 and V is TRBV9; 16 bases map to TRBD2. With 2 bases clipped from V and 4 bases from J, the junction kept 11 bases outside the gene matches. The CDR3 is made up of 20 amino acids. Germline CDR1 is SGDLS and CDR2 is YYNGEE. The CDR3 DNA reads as TGTGCCAGCAGCGTTTCCGAACCGGGACTAGCGGGAGGGCTCACCGGGGAGCTGTTTTTT. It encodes CASSVSEPGLAGGLTGELFF.

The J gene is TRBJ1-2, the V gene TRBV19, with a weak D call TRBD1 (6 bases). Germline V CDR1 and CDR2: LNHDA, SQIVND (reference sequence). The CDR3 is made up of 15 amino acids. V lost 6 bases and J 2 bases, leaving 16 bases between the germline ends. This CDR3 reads CASRKQTGANYGYTF. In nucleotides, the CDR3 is TGTGCCAGTAGGAAACAGACAGGAGCAAACTATGGCTACACCTTC. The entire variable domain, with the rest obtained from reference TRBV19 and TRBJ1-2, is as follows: DGGITQSPKYLFRKEGQNVTLSCEQNLNHDAMYWYRQDPGQGLRLIYYSQIVNDFQKGDIAEGYSVSREKKESFPLTVTSAQKNPTAFYLCASRKQTGANYGYTFGSGTRLTVV.

CDR3 residues: CASLRTGSSYNEQFF. In DNA, the CDR3 is TGTGCCAGTCTTCGGACAGGCAGCTCCTACAATGAGCAGTTCTTC. V is TRBV19 and J is TRBJ2-1, with 7 positions matching TRBD1. Germline assignment: CDR1 LNHDA and CDR2 SQIVND (reference sequence). The CDR3 loop spans 15 amino acids. J lost 0 bases, V lost 8 bases, and 7 bases had no gene match.

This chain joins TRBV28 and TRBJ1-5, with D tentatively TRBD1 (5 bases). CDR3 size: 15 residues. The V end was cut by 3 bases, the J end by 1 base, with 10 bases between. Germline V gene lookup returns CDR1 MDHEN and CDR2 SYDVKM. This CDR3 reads CASSFGGTSNQPQHF. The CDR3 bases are TGTGCCAGCAGTTTTGGAGGGACGAGCAATCAGCCCCAGCATTTT.

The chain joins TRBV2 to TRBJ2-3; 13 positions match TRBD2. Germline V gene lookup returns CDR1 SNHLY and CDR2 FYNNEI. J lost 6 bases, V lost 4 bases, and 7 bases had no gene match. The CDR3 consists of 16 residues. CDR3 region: CASSGLAGGSGDTQYF. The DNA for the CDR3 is TGTGCCAGCAGTGGACTAGCGGGGGGATCGGGGGATACGCAGTATTTT.